The rows below give T cell receptor beta chains drawn from one sample of a study of cytomegalovirus exposure and HLA in healthy donors. The repertoire was sequenced with immunoSEQ multiplex PCR; TCRdb's copy has only in-frame clones and lacks some. This table holds 150,000 to 200,000 clones, 70% to 85% found once. Sequences were obtained from PBMCs. These receptors came from a young man in good health and CMV-seronegative. CDR3s include the opening cysteine and the closing phenylalanine or tryptophan. Each record gives: J gene, V gene, CDR3 protein.

>TRBJ2-2|TRBV6-4
CASRQGDGELFF
>TRBJ2-1|TRBV4-3
CASSQEGLVALNEQFF
>TRBJ2-5|TRBV5-1
CASSLPPTSGGAEETQYF
>TRBJ1-5|TRBV4-2
CASSQAVQGGNQPQHF
>TRBJ2-7|TRBV10-3
CATSPSLEQYF
>TRBJ1-1|TRBV7-2
CASSRHRMNTEAFF
>TRBJ1-2|TRBV19
CASRHGSEEGYTF
>TRBJ2-7|TRBV18
CASSRRQRRSYEQYF
>TRBJ2-2|TRBV4-2
CASSQDPGVITGELFF
>TRBJ2-5|TRBV6-5
CARRGLAARWAQYF
>TRBJ2-5|TRBV18
CASSPRTISGGYQETQYF
>TRBJ1-1|TRBV6-6
CASSQDSLNTEAFF
>TRBJ1-6|TRBV7-9
CASSLQGQGNSPLHF
>TRBJ2-5|TRBV19
CASGTGRGEETQYF
>TRBJ2-1|TRBV11-2
CASSLARGRAGQFF
>TRBJ1-2|TRBV29-1
CSVEDRQWGDYTF
>TRBJ1-1|TRBV12-5
CASGFDTEAFF
>TRBJ2-5|TRBV6-5
CASSYSNREETQYF
>TRBJ2-6|TRBV11-3
CASSLGGWGAGANVLTF
>TRBJ1-1|TRBV6-5
CASSYSDREGTEAFF
>TRBJ1-1|TRBV10-1
CASSDVTGGASYQYRF
>TRBJ2-5|TRBV7-2
CASSLGLASETQYF
>TRBJ2-1|TRBV10-3
CAISEGGTSGSNEQFF
>TRBJ2-1|TRBV6-5
CASSPQGFQQFF
>TRBJ2-7|TRBV4-1
CASSPGQGDHEQYF
>TRBJ1-5|TRBV6-5
CASRLLGGNQPQHF
>TRBJ2-7|TRBV28
CASSLTGYEQYF
>TRBJ1-1|TRBV4-3
CASSQDGGFPGASTEAFF
>TRBJ2-1|TRBV7-2
CASSLVVEQFF
>TRBJ2-1|TRBV7-9
CASSILAGRPHEQFF
>TRBJ2-1|TRBV5-4
CASSFTGEDEQFF
>TRBJ2-7|TRBV5-4
CASSVSGSTYEQYF
>TRBJ2-2|TRBV30
CAWTPGYNTGELFF
>TRBJ1-2|TRBV7-2
CASSSTRQGSMWGYTF
>TRBJ1-1|TRBV15
CATSTDPWGTGAFF
>TRBJ2-1|TRBV4-1
CASSQGGVPPYNEQFF
>TRBJ2-7|TRBV7-2
CASSPLGLAGDEQYF
>TRBJ2-1|TRBV25-1
CASSGLAPGNEQFF
>TRBJ2-7|TRBV11-3
CASSPGTGYEQYF
>TRBJ2-7|TRBV9
CASSPGTSAQRGQYF
>TRBJ2-7|TRBV5-5
CASSLEGLPGAYEQYF
>TRBJ2-3|TRBV7-9
CASSGSGSTADTQYF
>TRBJ1-2|TRBV11-3
CASSQDRTLYGYTF
>TRBJ2-2|TRBV7-7
CASSPTSGRTGELFF
>TRBJ1-2|TRBV7-9
CSSSPSPFEQNYGYTF
>TRBJ2-2|TRBV4-1
CASSQGQGARELFF
>TRBJ2-1|TRBV6-5
CASAGQGAGNEQFF
>TRBJ1-5|TRBV4-1
CASRPTQGASNQPQHF
>TRBJ1-2|TRBV6-5
CASSSTGPNYGYTF
>TRBJ2-7|TRBV12-5
CASGSQYEQYF
>TRBJ2-1|TRBV7-9
CASSLARAEQFF
>TRBJ2-2|TRBV5-1
CASRANGEFTGELFF
>TRBJ1-1|TRBV21-1
CASSKGTVNTEAFF
>TRBJ1-2|TRBV5-1
CASSGGQPGQGHGYTF
>TRBJ2-5|TRBV11-3
CASSLVGTSGAGETQYF
>TRBJ2-3|TRBV9
CASSVEAGGPTDTQYF
>TRBJ2-3|TRBV5-4
CASSLTGTDTQYF
>TRBJ2-3|TRBV5-5
CASSPTHESTDTQYF
>TRBJ1-6|TRBV15
CATSRDSGHAGSPLHF